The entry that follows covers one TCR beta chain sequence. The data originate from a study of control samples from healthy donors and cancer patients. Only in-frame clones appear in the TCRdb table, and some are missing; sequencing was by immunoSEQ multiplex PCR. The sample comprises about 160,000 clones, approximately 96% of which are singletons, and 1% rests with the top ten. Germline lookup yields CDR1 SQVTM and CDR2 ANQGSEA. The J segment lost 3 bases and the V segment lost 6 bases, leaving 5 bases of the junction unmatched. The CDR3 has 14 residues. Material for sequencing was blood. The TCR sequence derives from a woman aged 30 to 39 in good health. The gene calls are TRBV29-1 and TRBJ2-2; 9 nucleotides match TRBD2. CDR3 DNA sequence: TGCAGCGTGGGACTAGCAGAGTACACCGGGGAGCTGTTTTTT. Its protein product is CSVGLAEYTGELFF.